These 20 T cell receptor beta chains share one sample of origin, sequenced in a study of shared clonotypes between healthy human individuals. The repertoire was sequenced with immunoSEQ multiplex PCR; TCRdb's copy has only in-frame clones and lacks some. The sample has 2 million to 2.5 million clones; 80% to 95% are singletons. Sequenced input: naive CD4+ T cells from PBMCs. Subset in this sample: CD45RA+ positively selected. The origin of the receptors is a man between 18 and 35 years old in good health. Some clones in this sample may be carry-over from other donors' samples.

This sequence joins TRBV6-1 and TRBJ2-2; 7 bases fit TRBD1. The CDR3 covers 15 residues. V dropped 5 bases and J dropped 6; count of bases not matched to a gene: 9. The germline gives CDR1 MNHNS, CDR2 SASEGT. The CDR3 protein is CASSLDDRVAGELFF. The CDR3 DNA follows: TGTGCCAGCAGTCTTGACGACAGGGTCGCCGGGGAGCTGTTTTTT.

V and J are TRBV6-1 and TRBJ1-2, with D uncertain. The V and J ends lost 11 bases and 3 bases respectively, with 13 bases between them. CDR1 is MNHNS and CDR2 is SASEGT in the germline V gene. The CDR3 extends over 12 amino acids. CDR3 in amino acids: CAGGGYYYGYTF. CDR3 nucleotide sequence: TGTGCCGGCGGAGGGTACTACTATGGCTACACCTTC.

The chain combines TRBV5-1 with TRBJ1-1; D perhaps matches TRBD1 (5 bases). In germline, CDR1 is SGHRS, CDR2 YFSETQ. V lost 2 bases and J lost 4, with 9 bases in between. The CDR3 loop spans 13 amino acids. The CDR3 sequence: CASSLQEGTEAFF. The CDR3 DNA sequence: TGCGCCAGCAGCTTACAGGAGGGCACTGAAGCTTTCTTT.

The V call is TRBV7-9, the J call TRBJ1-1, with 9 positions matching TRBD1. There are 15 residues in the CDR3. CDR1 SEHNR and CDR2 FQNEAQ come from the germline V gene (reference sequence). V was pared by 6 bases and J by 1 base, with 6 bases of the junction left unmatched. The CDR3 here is CASSQQGAANTEAFF. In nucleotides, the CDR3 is TGTGCCAGCAGTCAACAGGGGGCCGCGAACACTGAAGCTTTCTTT.

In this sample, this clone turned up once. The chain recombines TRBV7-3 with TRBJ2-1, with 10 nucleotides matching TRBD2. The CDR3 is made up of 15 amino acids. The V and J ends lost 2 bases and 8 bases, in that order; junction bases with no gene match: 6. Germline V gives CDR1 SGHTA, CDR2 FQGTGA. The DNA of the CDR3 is TGTGCCAGCAGCTTAGTGGTAGCGGGAGGCTATGAGCAGTTCTTC. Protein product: CASSLVVAGGYEQFF.

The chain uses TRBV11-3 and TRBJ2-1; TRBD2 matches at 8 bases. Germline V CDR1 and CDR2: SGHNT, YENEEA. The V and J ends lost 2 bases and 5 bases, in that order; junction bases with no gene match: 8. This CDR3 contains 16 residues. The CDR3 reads CASSLSDGRGNNEQFF. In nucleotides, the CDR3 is TGTGCCAGCAGCTTAAGTGACGGGAGGGGGAACAATGAGCAGTTCTTC.

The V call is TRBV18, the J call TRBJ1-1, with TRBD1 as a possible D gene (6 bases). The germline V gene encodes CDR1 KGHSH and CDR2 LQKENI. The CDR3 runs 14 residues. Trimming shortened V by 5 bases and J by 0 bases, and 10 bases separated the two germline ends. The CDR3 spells CASSGGLLNTEAFF. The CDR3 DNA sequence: TGTGCCAGCTCAGGGGGGCTGTTGAACACTGAAGCTTTCTTT.

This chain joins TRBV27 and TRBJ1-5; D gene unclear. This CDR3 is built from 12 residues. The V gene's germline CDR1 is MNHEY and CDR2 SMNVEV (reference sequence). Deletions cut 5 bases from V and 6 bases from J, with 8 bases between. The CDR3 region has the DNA TGTGCCAGCAGTCACCCGCCTCAGCCCCAGCATTTT. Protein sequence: CASSHPPQPQHF.

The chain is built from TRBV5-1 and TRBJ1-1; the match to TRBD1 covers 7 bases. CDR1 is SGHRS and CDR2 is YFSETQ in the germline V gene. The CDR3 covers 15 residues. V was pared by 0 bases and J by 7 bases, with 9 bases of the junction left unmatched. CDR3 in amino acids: CASSLDPGGPGEAFF. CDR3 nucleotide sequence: TGCGCCAGCAGCTTGGATCCAGGGGGGCCAGGTGAAGCTTTCTTT.

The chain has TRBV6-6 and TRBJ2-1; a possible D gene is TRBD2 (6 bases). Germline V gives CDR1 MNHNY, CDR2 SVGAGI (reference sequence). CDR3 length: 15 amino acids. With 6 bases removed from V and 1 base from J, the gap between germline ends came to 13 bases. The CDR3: CASRKREMSYNEQFF. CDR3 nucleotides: TGTGCCAGCAGGAAACGGGAGATGTCCTACAATGAGCAGTTCTTC.

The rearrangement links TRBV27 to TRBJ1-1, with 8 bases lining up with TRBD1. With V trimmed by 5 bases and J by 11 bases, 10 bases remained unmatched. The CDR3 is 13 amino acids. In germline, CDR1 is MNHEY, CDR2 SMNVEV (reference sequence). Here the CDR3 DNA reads TGTGCCAGCAGTCAACCAGGGGGCGTATCGGCTTTCTTT. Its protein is CASSQPGGVSAFF.

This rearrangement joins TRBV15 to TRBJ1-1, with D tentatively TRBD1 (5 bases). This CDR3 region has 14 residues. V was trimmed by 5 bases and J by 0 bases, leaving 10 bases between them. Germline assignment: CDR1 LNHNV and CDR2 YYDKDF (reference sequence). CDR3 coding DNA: TGTGCCACCAGCTATGGGACGCTGAACACTGAAGCTTTCTTT. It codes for CATSYGTLNTEAFF.

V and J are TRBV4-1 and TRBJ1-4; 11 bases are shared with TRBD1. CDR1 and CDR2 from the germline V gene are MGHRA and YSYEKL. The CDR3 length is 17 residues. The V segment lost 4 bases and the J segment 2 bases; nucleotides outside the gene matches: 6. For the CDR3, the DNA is TGCGCCAGCAGCCTAGGACAGGGGGCGTTGACTAATGAAAAACTGTTTTTT. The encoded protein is CASSLGQGALTNEKLFF.

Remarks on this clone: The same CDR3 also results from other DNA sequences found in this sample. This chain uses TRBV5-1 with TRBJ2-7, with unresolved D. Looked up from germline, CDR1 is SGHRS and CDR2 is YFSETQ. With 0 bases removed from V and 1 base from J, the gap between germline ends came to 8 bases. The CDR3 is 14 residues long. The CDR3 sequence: CASSLAVGSYEQYF. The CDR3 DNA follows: TGCGCCAGCAGCTTGGCCGTAGGGTCCTACGAGCAGTACTTC.

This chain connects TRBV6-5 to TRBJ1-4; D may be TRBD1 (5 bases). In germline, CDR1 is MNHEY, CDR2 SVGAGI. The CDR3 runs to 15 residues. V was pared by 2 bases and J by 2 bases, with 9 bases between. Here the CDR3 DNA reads TGTGCCAGCAGTTACCAGGGACCGACTAATGAAAAACTGTTTTTT. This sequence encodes CASSYQGPTNEKLFF.

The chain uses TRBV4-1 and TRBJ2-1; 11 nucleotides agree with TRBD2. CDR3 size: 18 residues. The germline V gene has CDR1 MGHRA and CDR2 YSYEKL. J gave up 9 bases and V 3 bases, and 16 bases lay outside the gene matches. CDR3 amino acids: CASSQPLLGSSGRSEQFF. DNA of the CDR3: TGCGCCAGCAGCCAGCCCCTTTTGGGGTCTAGCGGGAGGTCTGAGCAGTTCTTC.

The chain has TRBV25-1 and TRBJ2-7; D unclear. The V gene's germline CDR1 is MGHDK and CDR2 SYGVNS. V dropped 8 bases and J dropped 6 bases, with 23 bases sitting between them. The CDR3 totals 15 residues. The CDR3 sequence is CASAPAESPSGEQYF. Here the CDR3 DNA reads TGTGCCAGCGCCCCGGCGGAGTCCCCTTCGGGCGAGCAGTACTTC.

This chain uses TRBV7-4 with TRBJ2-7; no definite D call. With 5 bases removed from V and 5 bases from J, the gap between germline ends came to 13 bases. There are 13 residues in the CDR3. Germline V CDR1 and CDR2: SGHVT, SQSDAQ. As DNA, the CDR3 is TGTGCCAGCAGCCCCCAGGAACTACACGAGCAGTACTTC. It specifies CASSPQELHEQYF.

In DNA form, the CDR3 reads TGTGCCAGCAGCTTCCGCCGTCCAGAGACCCAGTACTTC. As protein: CASSFRRPETQYF. This chain joins TRBV7-3 and TRBJ2-5, with no clear D. V lost 3 bases, J lost 4 bases, and 9 bases lay in between. This CDR3 spans 13 amino acids. Germline-derived CDR1 and CDR2 are SGHTA and FQGTGA. Full variable domain (missing parts from reference TRBV7-3 and TRBJ2-5): GAGVSQTPSNKVTEKGKYVELRCDPISGHTALYWYRQSLGQGPEFLIYFQGTGAADDSGLPNDRFFAVRPEGSVSTLKIQRTERGDSAVYLCASSFRRPETQYFGPGTRLLVL.

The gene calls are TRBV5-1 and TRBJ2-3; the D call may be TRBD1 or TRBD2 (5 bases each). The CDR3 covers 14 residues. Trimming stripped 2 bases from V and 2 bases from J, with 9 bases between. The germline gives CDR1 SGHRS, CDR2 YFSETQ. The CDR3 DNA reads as TGCGCCAGCAGCTTCGGGGCCCTCACAGATACGCAGTATTTT. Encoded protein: CASSFGALTDTQYF.